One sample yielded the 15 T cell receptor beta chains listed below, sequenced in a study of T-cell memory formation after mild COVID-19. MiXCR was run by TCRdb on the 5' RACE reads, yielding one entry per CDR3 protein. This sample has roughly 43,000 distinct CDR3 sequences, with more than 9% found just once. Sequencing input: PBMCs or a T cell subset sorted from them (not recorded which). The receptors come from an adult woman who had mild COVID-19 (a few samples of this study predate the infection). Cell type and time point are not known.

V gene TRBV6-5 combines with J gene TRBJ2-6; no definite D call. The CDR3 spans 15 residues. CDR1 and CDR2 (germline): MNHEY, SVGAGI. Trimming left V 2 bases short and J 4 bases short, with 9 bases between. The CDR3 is CASSYGVSGANVLTF. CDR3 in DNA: TGTGCCAGCAGTTACGGCGTCTCCGGGGCCAACGTCCTGACTTTC.

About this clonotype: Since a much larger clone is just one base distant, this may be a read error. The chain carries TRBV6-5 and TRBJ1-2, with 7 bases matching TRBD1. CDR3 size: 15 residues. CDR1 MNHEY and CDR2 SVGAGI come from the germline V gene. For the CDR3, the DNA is TGTGCCAGCAGCACGGCCCGACAGGGCAACTATAGCTACACCTTC. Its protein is CASSTARQGNYSYTF.

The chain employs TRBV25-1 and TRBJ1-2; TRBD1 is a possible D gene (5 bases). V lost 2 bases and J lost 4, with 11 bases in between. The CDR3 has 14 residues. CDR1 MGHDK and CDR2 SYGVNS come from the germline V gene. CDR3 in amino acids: CASSEGGLIYGYTF. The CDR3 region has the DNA TGTGCCAGCAGTGAAGGGGGGTTGATCTATGGCTACACCTTC.

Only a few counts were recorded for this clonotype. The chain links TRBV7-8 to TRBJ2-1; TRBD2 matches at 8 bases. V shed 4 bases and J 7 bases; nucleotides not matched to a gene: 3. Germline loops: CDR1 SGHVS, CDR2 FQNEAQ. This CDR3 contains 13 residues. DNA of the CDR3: TGTGCCAGCAGCTCCGCTAGCGGGAATGAGCAGTTCTTC. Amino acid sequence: CASSSASGNEQFF.

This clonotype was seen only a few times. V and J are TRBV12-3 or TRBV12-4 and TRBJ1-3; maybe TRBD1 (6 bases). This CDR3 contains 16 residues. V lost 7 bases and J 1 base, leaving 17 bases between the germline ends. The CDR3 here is CASKLGAGQSGNTIYF. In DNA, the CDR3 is TGTGCCAGCAAACTGGGGGCCGGACAGTCTGGAAACACCATATATTTT.

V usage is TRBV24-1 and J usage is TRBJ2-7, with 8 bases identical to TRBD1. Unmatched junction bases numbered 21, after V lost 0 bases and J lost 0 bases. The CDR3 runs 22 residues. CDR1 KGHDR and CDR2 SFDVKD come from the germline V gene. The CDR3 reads CATSDLQFGQDGDRTSSYEQYF. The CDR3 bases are TGTGCCACCAGTGATTTGCAATTCGGTCAGGACGGGGACAGGACAAGCTCCTACGAGCAGTACTTC.

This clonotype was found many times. CDR3 DNA sequence: TGTGCCACCCTTACTCGGGGACAGGGCACAGATACGCAGTATTTT. Its translation is CATLTRGQGTDTQYF. This sequence joins TRBV25-1 and TRBJ2-3; 8 positions agree with TRBD1. The CDR3 runs to 15 residues. Germline CDR1 is MGHDK and CDR2 is SYGVNS. Losses at the gene ends were 10 bases for V and 1 base for J; bases not matched to a gene: 10.

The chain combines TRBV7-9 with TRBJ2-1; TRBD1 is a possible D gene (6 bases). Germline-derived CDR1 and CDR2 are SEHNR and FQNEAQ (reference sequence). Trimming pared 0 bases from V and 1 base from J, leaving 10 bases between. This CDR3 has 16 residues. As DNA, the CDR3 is TGTGCCAGCAGCTTAGCGCCCAGGGGTTCCTACAATGAGCAGTTCTTC. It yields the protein CASSLAPRGSYNEQFF.

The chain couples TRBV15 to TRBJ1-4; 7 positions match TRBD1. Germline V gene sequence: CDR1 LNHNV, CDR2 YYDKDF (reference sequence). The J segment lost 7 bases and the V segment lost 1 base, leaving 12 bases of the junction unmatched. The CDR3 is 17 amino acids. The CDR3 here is CATSRVSFRQGAEKLFF. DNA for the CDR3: TGTGCCACCAGCAGAGTCAGTTTTCGACAGGGAGCTGAAAAACTGTTTTTT.

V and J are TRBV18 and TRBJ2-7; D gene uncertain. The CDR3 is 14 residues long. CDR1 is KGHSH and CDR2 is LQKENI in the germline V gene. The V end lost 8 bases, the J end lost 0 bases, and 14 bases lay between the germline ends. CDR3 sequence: CASQLGRSSYEQYF. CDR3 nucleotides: TGTGCCAGCCAGCTTGGGCGGAGCTCCTACGAGCAGTACTTC. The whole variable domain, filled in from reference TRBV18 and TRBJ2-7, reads NAGVMQNPRHLVRRRGQEARLRCSPMKGHSHVYWYRQLPEEGLKFMVYLQKENIIDESGMPKERFSAEFPKEGPSILRIQQVVRGDSAAYFCASQLGRSSYEQYFGPGTRLTVT.

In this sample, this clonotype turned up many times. CDR3 sequence: CASSLGRTGNIQYF. Written as DNA, the CDR3 is TGTGCCAGCAGCTTGGGCCGTACGGGAAACATTCAGTACTTC. This sequence joins TRBV5-6 and TRBJ2-4; D is ambiguous. The ends were cut back, 0 bases at V and 6 bases at J, with 10 bases in the middle. The length of the CDR3 is 14 residues. The germline V gene encodes CDR1 SGHDT and CDR2 YYEEEE.

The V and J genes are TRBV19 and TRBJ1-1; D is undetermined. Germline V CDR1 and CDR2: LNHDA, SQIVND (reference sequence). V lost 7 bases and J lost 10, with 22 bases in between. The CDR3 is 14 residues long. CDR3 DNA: TGTGCCAGTATACCCCCGGGCCGACCTTCAGGAGCTTTCTTT. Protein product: CASIPPGRPSGAFF.

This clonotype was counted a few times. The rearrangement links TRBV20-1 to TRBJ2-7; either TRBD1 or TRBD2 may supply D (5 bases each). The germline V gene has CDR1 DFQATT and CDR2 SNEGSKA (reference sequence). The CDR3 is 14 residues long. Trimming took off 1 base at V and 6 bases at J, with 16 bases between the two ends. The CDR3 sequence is CSARVPGTPAEQYF. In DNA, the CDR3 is TGCAGTGCTAGAGTCCCCGGGACCCCAGCCGAGCAGTACTTC.

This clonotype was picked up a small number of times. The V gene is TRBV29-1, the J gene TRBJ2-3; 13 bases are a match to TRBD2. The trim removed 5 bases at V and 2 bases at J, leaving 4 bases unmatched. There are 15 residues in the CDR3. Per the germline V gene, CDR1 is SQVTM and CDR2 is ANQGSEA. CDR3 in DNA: TGCAGCGTTCTACTAGCGGGAGGGCCCACAGATACGCAGTATTTT. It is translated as CSVLLAGGPTDTQYF.

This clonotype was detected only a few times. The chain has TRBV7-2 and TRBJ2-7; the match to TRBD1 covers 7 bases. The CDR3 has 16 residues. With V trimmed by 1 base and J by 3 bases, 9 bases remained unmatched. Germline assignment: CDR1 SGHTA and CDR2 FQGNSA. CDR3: CASSLGRRTGLYEQYF. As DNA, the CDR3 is TGTGCCAGCAGCTTAGGTAGGAGGACAGGACTCTACGAGCAGTACTTC. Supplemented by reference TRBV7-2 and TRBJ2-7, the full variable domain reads GAGVSQSPSNKVTEKGKDVELRCDPISGHTALYWYRQSLGQGLEFLIYFQGNSAPDKSGLPSDRFSAERTGGSVSTLTIQRTQQEDSAVYLCASSLGRRTGLYEQYFGPGTRLTVT.